The T cell receptor beta chain described here comes from a study of human T cells and chemical hapten exposure. Time point: patch test 1, 2 weeks after DPC sensitization. Treatment defined: therapeutic diphenylcyclopropenone sensitization with weekly scalp DPC. TCRdb re-called the RACE reads through MiXCR, storing one row per CDR3 protein. The repertoire holds roughly 120,000 distinct CDR3 sequences, with roughly an eighth as singletons. Per germline, CDR1 SGHTA and CDR2 FQGNSA. The CDR3 is 14 amino acids. The V gene lost 2 bases and the J gene lost 4 bases, with 11 bases spanning the gap. Source: whole blood, taken in connection with sensitization to the hapten diphenylcyclopropenone (DPC). The J gene is TRBJ1-1, the V gene TRBV7-2; D ambiguous. The TCR comes from a man aged 18-30 years with alopecia areata. Some clones in this sample may be carry-over from other donors' samples. CDR3 in amino acids: CASSLTLVGTEAFF. For the CDR3, the DNA is TGTGCCAGCAGCTTAACCCTTGTAGGCACTGAAGCTTTCTTT.